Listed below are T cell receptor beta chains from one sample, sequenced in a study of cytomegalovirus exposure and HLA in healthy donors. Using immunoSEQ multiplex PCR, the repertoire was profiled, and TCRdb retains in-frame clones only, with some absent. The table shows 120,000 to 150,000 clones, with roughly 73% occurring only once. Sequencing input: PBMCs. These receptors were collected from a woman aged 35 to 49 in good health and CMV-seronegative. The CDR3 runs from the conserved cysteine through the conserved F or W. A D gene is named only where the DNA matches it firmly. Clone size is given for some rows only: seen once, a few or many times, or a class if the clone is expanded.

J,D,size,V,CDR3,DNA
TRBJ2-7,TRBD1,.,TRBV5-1,CASTLGQGLREQYF,TGCGCCAGCACCCTGGGACAGGGATTGAGAGAGCAGTACTTC
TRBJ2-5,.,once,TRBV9,CASSVGAGAETQYF,TGTGCCAGCAGCGTAGGGGCAGGGGCAGAGACCCAGTACTTC
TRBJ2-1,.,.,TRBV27,CASSFWTGYNEQFF,TGTGCCAGCAGTTTCTGGACGGGGTACAATGAGCAGTTCTTC
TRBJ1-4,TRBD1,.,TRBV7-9,CASSQRDRGEEKLFF,TGTGCCAGCAGCCAACGGGACAGGGGGGAAGAAAAACTGTTTTTT
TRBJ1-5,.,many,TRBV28,CASRRGSQPQHF,TGTGCCAGCAGAAGGGGGTCTCAGCCCCAGCATTTT
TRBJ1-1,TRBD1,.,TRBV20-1,CSAPGGLGAFF,TGCAGTGCTCCAGGGGGCTTGGGAGCTTTCTTT
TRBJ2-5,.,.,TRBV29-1,CSVEVLQETQYF,TGCAGCGTTGAAGTTCTACAAGAGACCCAGTACTTC
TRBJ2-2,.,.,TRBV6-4,CASSPTRGTGELFF,TGTGCCAGCAGCCCGACCAGAGGCACCGGGGAGCTGTTTTTT
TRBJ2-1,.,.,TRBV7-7,CASSLDRHNEQFF,TGTGCTAGCAGCTTAGACAGGCACAATGAGCAGTTCTTC
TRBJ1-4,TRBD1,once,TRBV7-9,CASSLGDRGLEKLFF,TGTGCCAGCAGCTTAGGGGACAGGGGACTTGAAAAACTGTTTTTT
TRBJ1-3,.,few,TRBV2,CASSGYSSGNTIYF,TGTGCCAGCAGTGGGTACAGCTCTGGAAACACCATATATTTT
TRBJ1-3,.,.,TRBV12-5,CASGLGQPSGNTIYF,TGTGCTAGTGGTTTGGGACAGCCCTCTGGAAACACCATATATTTT
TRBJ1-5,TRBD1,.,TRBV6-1,CASSAGQGYQPQHF,TGTGCCAGCAGTGCGGGACAGGGGTATCAGCCCCAGCATTTT
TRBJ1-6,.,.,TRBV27,CASRTGVGSPLHF,TGTGCCAGCAGAACAGGCGTAGGATCACCCCTCCACTTT
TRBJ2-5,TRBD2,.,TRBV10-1,CASSESPGTSTETQYF,TGCGCCAGCAGTGAGTCACCGGGGACTAGCACGGAGACCCAGTACTTC
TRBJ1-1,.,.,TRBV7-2,CASSLDLGGTEAFF,TGTGCCAGCAGCTTAGACCTAGGGGGCACTGAAGCTTTCTTT